The 22 T cell receptor beta chains listed next were all sequenced from one sample in a study of CD8+ T cells in alopecia areata. Isolated RNA was reverse transcribed into cDNA used as the sequencing template. Repertoires were generated with immunoSEQ multiplex PCR, while TCRdb's copy carries only in-frame clones and drops some. Of approximately 150,000 clones detected, less than 80% appear once; the ten largest clones hold about 10%. The material was CD8+ T cells sorted from blood, obtained at week 0. The receptor source for this set is a human donor with alopecia areata.

V and J are TRBV12-5 and TRBJ2-3; D remains ambiguous. V lost 7 bases and J lost 6, with 14 bases in between. Germline V lookup: CDR1 LGHNT, CDR2 FRNRAP. The CDR3 totals 13 residues. The CDR3 nucleotides read TGTGCTAGTGCCGCGCCAGCATGGGATACGCAGTATTTT. It yields the protein CASAAPAWDTQYF.

Only a few counts were recorded for this clone. This chain links TRBV5-4 with TRBJ2-3, with TRBD2 matching over 14 bases. The CDR3 has 16 amino acids. Losses at the gene ends were 4 bases for V and 2 bases for J; bases not matched to a gene: 3. The germline V gene has CDR1 SGHNT and CDR2 YYREEE (reference sequence). For the CDR3, the DNA is TGTGCCAGCAGCGGACTAGCGGGGGGAAACACAGATACGCAGTATTTT. It codes for CASSGLAGGNTDTQYF. The whole variable domain, filled in from reference TRBV5-4 and TRBJ2-3, reads ETGVTQSPTHLIKTRGQQVTLRCSSQSGHNTVSWYQQALGQGPQFIFQYYREEENGRGNFPPRFSGLQFPNYSSELNVNALELDDSALYLCASSGLAGGNTDTQYFGPGTRLTVL.

This clone was observed a single time. CDR3 DNA sequence: TGCGCCAGCAGCACAAACGGGGGCAATCAGCCCCAGCATTTT. This codes for CASSTNGGNQPQHF. The V and J genes are TRBV5-1 and TRBJ1-5; the D is unclear. The CDR3 loop spans 14 amino acids. Between the trimmed V and J ends, which lost 4 bases and 2 bases, there was a span of 10 bases. In germline, CDR1 is SGHRS, CDR2 YFSETQ.

The V call is TRBV5-1, the J call TRBJ2-5; D is possibly TRBD2 (5 bases). The CDR3 totals 16 residues. Trimming took 4 bases from V and 4 from J, leaving 20 bases between them. Germline V gene data show CDR1 as SGHRS and CDR2 as YFSETQ. CDR3 DNA sequence: TGCGCCAGCAGCCTCACCGTGGGAGATGGACGAGAGACCCAGTACTTC. It yields the protein CASSLTVGDGRETQYF.

The genes are TRBV5-6 and TRBJ2-1; TRBD1 matches 7 bases. Germline V gene sequence: CDR1 SGHDT, CDR2 YYEEEE. This CDR3 has 11 residues. V lost 4 bases, J lost 9 bases, and 1 base stayed unmatched. CDR3 sequence (DNA): TGTGCCAGCAGCGCAGGGGGTGAGCAGTTCTTC. Protein product: CASSAGGEQFF.

The V call is TRBV7-8, the J call TRBJ2-7, with D perhaps TRBD1 or TRBD2 (5 bases each). V was clipped by 4 bases and J by 6 bases, with 16 bases between them. Germline loops: CDR1 SGHVS, CDR2 FQNEAQ. The CDR3 loop spans 14 amino acids. CDR3 nucleotides: TGTGCCAGCAGCTCCGGGACCGGCCCCTCCGAGCAGTACTTC. Translated, it gives CASSSGTGPSEQYF.

This clone has only a few counts. The chain recombines TRBV29-1 with TRBJ2-3; D not resolved. V dropped 5 bases and J dropped 2 bases, with 11 bases sitting between them. Germline lookup yields CDR1 SQVTM and CDR2 ANQGSEA. The CDR3 is made up of 13 amino acids. CDR3 region: CSVNGGVTDTQYF. The CDR3 DNA reads as TGCAGCGTTAACGGTGGGGTCACAGATACGCAGTATTTT.

The count of this clone is one. The chain has TRBV4-1 and TRBJ1-1, with D perhaps TRBD1 (5 bases). The CDR3 loop spans 15 amino acids. Germline CDR1 and CDR2: MGHRA and YSYEKL. V lost 4 bases and J lost 0, with 12 bases in between. For the CDR3, the DNA is TGCGCCAGCAGCCCAGCTCCGGGGGTGAACACTGAAGCTTTCTTT. Amino acids: CASSPAPGVNTEAFF.

The genes are TRBV5-1 and TRBJ2-1; 10 bases map to TRBD2. V lost 0 bases and J lost 5; bases outside the gene matches: 20. There are 21 residues in the CDR3. Germline V gives CDR1 SGHRS, CDR2 YFSETQ. The CDR3 sequence is CASSLEGPLAGDPRENNEQFF. The CDR3 nucleotides are TGCGCCAGCAGCTTGGAGGGCCCCCTAGCGGGGGACCCTCGTGAGAACAATGAGCAGTTCTTC.

The V and J genes are TRBV12-5 and TRBJ1-2, with a tentative D call TRBD1 (5 bases). The germline V and J ends were trimmed by 1 base and 7 bases, with 10 bases remaining between them. Germline V gives CDR1 LGHNT, CDR2 FRNRAP. The CDR3 runs 13 residues. The CDR3: CASGLGSGLGYTF. CDR3 nucleotide sequence: TGTGCTAGTGGTTTGGGATCGGGGCTTGGCTACACCTTC.

The J gene is TRBJ1-5, the V gene TRBV27, with D perhaps matching TRBD1 (6 bases). The germline gives CDR1 MNHEY, CDR2 SMNVEV (reference sequence). CDR3 length equals 14 residues. The ends were cut back, 2 bases at V and 3 bases at J, with 8 bases in the middle. DNA of the CDR3: TGTGCCAGCAGTTTAGGACAGTACAATCAGCCCCAGCATTTT. Amino acids: CASSLGQYNQPQHF.

The genes are TRBV29-1 and TRBJ2-7, with 7 bases aligning to TRBD1. V trimming: 1 base; J trimming: 3 bases; junction bases outside the gene matches: 9. Germline V CDR1 and CDR2: SQVTM, ANQGSEA. This CDR3 is 15 amino acids long. DNA for the CDR3: TGCAGCGTTGAAGGTGTCAGGACAGGTGACTACGAGCAGTACTTC. Translating gives CSVEGVRTGDYEQYF.

CDR3 loop: CASSQVASGGAYEQFF. The CDR3 bases are TGCGCCAGCAGCCAAGTGGCTAGCGGGGGGGCGTATGAGCAGTTCTTC. The chain uses TRBV4-1 and TRBJ2-1, with 12 bases identical to TRBD2. V lost 1 base and J lost 8; bases outside the gene matches: 6. The CDR3 totals 16 residues. In germline, CDR1 is MGHRA, CDR2 YSYEKL.

This clone has a handful of counts. Other DNA sequences from this sample encode an identical CDR3 as well. V is TRBV5-6 and J is TRBJ2-7, with D unresolved. Trimming removed 3 bases from V and 1 base from J, with 2 bases in between. Germline V gives CDR1 SGHDT, CDR2 YYEEEE. This CDR3 spans 11 amino acids. The CDR3 protein is CASSSSYEQYF. The CDR3 nucleotides are TGTGCCAGCAGCTCGTCCTACGAGCAGTACTTC. Drawing the rest from reference TRBV5-6 and TRBJ2-7, the complete variable domain is DAGVTQSPTHLIKTRGQQVTLRCSPKSGHDTVSWYQQALGQGPQFIFQYYEEEERQRGNFPDRFSGHQFPNYSSELNVNALLLGDSALYLCASSSSYEQYFGPGTRLTVT.

The gene calls are TRBV12-5 and TRBJ2-6, with a weak D call TRBD1 (5 bases). Germline V gene lookup returns CDR1 LGHNT and CDR2 FRNRAP. This CDR3 has 20 amino acids. Trimming removed 4 bases from V and 1 base from J, with 23 bases in between. The CDR3 sequence is CASGSNRPPQSLSGANVLTF. As DNA, the CDR3 is TGTGCTAGTGGTTCAAACAGGCCTCCACAATCGCTGTCTGGGGCCAACGTCCTGACTTTC.

CDR3 sequence (DNA): TGTGCCAGCATAAGGACGATAGGGGGAGGAGGCCAGCCCCAGCATTTT. Residues: CASIRTIGGGGQPQHF. V gene TRBV7-3 combines with J gene TRBJ1-5, with D perhaps matching TRBD1 (6 bases). The CDR3 runs 16 residues. With 7 bases removed from V and 7 bases from J, the gap between germline ends came to 23 bases. Germline CDR1 is SGHTA and CDR2 is FQGTGA. The complete variable domain, with remaining parts taken from reference TRBV7-3 and TRBJ1-5, reads GAGVSQTPSNKVTEKGKYVELRCDPISGHTALYWYRQSLGQGPEFLIYFQGTGAADDSGLPNDRFFAVRPEGSVSTLKIQRTERGDSAVYLCASIRTIGGGGQPQHFGDGTRLSIL.

This clone has a single count. The chain links TRBV29-1 to TRBJ2-7; 10 nucleotides align to TRBD2. The CDR3 sequence is 15 residues long. J gave up 0 bases and V 6 bases, and 8 bases lay outside the gene matches. CDR1 and CDR2 (germline): SQVTM, ANQGSEA. As DNA, the CDR3 is TGCAGCGTCGTTGGGGCTAGCGGGGGCTCCTACGAGCAGTACTTC. Its protein is CSVVGASGGSYEQYF.

A note on this clone: Mismatch with germline at one junction end may stem from a read error. The rearrangement links TRBV29-1 to TRBJ2-3; TRBD2 matches 7 bases. The germline V gene has CDR1 SQVTM and CDR2 ANQGSEA. This CDR3 spans 12 amino acids. In DNA form, the CDR3 reads TGCAGCAGTACGACTAGCACGGATACGCAGTATTTT. Translated, it gives CSSTTSTDTQYF.

The chain recombines TRBV7-8 with TRBJ2-5; TRBD1 aligns across 7 bases. The V and J ends lost 3 bases and 2 bases, in that order; junction bases with no gene match: 9. The germline CDR1 and CDR2 sequences are SGHVS and FQNEAQ. The CDR3 is 16 residues long. The DNA for the CDR3 is TGTGCCAGCAGCTTTGGGACAGCTCCATTTCAAGAGACCCAGTACTTC. As protein: CASSFGTAPFQETQYF.

This chain uses TRBV7-8 with TRBJ2-5, with D tentatively TRBD1 (8 bases). Trimming removed 7 bases at V and 5 bases at J, with 23 bases between. Per the germline V gene, CDR1 is SGHVS and CDR2 is FQNEAQ. CDR3 length: 16 residues. CDR3 amino acids: CASTREAGGVGETQYF. The CDR3 bases are TGTGCCAGCACCCGGGAGGCAGGGGGCGTGGGGGAGACCCAGTACTTC.

The chain is built from TRBV7-9 and TRBJ2-3; tentatively, D is TRBD2 (6 bases). The CDR3 totals 15 residues. V lost 5 bases to trimming and J lost 3 bases, with 15 bases between them. From germline, CDR1 is SEHNR and CDR2 FQNEAQ (reference sequence). For the CDR3, the DNA is TGTGCCAGCAGCCAACCGGGGGAAGGGACAGATACGCAGTATTTT. Protein sequence: CASSQPGEGTDTQYF.

The chain is built from TRBV10-2 and TRBJ1-1; D is ambiguous. The CDR3 has 12 residues. Trimming left V 6 bases short and J 2 bases short, with 7 bases between. Per germline, CDR1 WSHSY and CDR2 SAAADI. The CDR3 sequence: CASRHSNTEAFF. As DNA, the CDR3 is TGCGCCAGCAGACATAGTAACACTGAAGCTTTCTTT.